What follows are 4 T cell receptor beta chains derived from one specimen sequenced in a study of Ad26.COV2.S vaccination and SARS-CoV-2 variants. Profiled with immunoSEQ multiplex PCR; TCRdb holds only in-frame clones, not every one. The sample holds some 340,000 clones, approximately 80% seen once. Treatment meaning: roughly 20 received Ad26.COV2.S at low or high dose, single or two shots; about 5 received placebo; per-sample allocation not given. Sampling took place 63 days after the first vaccine or placebo injection. The starting material was peripheral blood, obtained in a trial of Ad26.COV2.S vaccine versus placebo. The receptors stem from a person between 18 and 59 years old who received the Ad26.COV2.S COVID-19 vaccine or a placebo.

This chain joins TRBV24-1 and TRBJ2-3, with D possibly TRBD1 on 6 matching bases. Trimming shortened V by 4 bases and J by 2 bases, and 12 bases separated the two germline ends. From germline, CDR1 is KGHDR and CDR2 SFDVKD. This CDR3 has 15 amino acids. CDR3 in DNA: TGTGCCACCAGTGAAGGGGGAGCGGCCACAGATACGCAGTATTTT. It is translated as CATSEGGAATDTQYF.

The chain recombines TRBV6-1 with TRBJ1-1; 7 positions agree with TRBD1. The CDR3 is 15 residues long. The V and J ends lost 5 bases and 4 bases, in that order; junction bases with no gene match: 10. In germline, CDR1 is MNHNS, CDR2 SASEGT. The CDR3 loop reads CASSNRQGSSTEAFF. CDR3 bases: TGTGCCAGCAGTAATCGACAGGGATCTAGCACTGAAGCTTTCTTT.

The chain combines TRBV20-1 with TRBJ1-1; D ambiguous. Looked up from germline, CDR1 is DFQATT and CDR2 is SNEGSKA (reference sequence). With 3 bases removed from V and 10 bases from J, the gap between germline ends came to 12 bases. The CDR3 has 11 amino acids. The CDR3 reads CSARHDSPAFF. The CDR3 nucleotides read TGCAGTGCTAGGCATGATTCTCCAGCTTTCTTT.

The chain recombines TRBV3-1 (or the pseudogene TRBV3-2) with TRBJ1-6; no clear D gene. V dropped 3 bases and J dropped 1 base, with 10 bases sitting between them. In germline, CDR1 is LGHDT, CDR2 YNNKEL (reference sequence). The CDR3 length is 16 residues. This CDR3 reads CASSQVLGSYNSPLHF. The CDR3 DNA is TGTGCCAGCAGCCAGGTCCTAGGGTCCTATAATTCACCCCTCCACTTT.